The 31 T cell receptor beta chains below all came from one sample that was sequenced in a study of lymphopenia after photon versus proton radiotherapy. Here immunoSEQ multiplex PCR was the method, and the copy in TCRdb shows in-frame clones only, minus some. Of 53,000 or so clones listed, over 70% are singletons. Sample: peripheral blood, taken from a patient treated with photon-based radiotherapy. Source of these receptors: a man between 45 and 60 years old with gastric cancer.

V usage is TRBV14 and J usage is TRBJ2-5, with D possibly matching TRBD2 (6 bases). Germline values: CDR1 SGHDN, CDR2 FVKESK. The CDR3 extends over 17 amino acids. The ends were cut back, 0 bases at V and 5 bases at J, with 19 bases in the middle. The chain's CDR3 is CASSQDNGGPRVETQYF. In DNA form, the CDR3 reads TGTGCCAGCAGCCAAGATAACGGAGGGCCGAGGGTTGAGACCCAGTACTTC.

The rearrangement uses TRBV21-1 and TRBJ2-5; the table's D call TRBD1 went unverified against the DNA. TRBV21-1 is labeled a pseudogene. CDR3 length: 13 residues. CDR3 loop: CASQGRGRETQYF. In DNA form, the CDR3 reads TGTGCCAGCCAAGGCAGGGGGCGAGAGACCCAGTACTTC.

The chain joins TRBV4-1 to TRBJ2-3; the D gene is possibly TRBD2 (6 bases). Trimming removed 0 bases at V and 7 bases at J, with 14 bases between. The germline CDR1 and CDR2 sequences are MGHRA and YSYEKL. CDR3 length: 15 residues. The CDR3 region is CASSQEWEALYTQYF. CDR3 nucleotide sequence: TGCGCCAGCAGCCAAGAATGGGAGGCCCTTTATACGCAGTATTTT.

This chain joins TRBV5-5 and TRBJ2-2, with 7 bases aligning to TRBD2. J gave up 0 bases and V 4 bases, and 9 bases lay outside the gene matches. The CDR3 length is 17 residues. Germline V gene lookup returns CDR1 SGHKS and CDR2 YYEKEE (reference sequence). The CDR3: CASSLLPSGANTGELFF. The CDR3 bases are TGTGCCAGCAGCCTACTCCCTAGCGGAGCGAACACCGGGGAGCTGTTTTTT.

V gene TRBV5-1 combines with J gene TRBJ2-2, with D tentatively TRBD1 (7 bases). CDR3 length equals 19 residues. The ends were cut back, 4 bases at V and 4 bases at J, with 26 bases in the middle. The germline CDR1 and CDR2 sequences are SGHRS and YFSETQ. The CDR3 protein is CASSTVAGQRVPSTGELFF. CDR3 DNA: TGCGCCAGCAGCACCGTGGCGGGACAGAGGGTCCCGAGCACCGGGGAGCTGTTTTTT. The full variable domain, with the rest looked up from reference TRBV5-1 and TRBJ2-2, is KAGVTQTPRYLIKTRGQQVTLSCSPISGHRSVSWYQQTPGQGLQFLFEYFSETQRNKGNFPGRFSGRQFSNSRSEMNVSTLELGDSALYLCASSTVAGQRVPSTGELFFGEGSRLTVL.

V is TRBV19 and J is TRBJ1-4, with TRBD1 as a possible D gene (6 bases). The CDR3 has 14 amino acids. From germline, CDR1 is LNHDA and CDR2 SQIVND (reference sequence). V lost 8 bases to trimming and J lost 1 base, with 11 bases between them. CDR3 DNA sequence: TGTGCCAGTGCTGAACAGGGAACTAATGAAAAACTGTTTTTT. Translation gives CASAEQGTNEKLFF.

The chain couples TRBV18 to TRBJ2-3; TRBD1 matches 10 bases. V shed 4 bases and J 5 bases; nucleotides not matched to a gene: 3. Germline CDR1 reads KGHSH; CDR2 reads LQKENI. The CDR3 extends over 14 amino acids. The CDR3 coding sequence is TGTGCCAGCTCACTTGGGACAGGGGAAGATACGCAGTATTTT. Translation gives CASSLGTGEDTQYF.

The CDR3 DNA sequence: TGCGCCAGCAGTGCCGGAGCTTACAATCAGCCCCAGCATTTT. This codes for CASSAGAYNQPQHF. This sequence joins TRBV10-1 and TRBJ1-5; D is ambiguous. Germline loops: CDR1 WNHNN, CDR2 SYGVQD (reference sequence). The germline V and J ends were trimmed by 4 bases and 3 bases, with 10 bases remaining between them. CDR3 length: 14 amino acids.

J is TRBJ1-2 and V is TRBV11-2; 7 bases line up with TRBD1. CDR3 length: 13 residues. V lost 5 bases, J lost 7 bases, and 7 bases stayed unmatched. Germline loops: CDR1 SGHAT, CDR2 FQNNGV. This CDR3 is CASSTTGLGGYTF. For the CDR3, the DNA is TGTGCCAGCAGCACGACAGGGTTGGGTGGCTACACCTTC.

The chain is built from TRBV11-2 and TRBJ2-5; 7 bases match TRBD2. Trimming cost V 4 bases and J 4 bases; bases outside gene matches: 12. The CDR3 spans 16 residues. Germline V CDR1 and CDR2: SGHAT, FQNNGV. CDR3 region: CASSSKGREKRETQYF. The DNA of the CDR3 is TGTGCCAGCAGCTCCAAAGGGCGGGAGAAGCGAGAGACCCAGTACTTC.

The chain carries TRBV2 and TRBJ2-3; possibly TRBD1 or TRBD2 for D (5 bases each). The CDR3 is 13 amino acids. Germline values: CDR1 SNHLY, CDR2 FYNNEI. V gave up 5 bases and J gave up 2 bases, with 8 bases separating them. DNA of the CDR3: TGTGCCAGCAGTTCCGGGGCCACAGATACGCAGTATTTT. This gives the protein CASSSGATDTQYF.

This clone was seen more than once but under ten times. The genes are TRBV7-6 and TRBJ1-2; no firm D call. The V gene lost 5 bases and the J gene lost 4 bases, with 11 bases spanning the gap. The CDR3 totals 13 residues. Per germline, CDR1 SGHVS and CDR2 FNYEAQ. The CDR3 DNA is TGTGCCAGCAGCATCGGGTTTGGCTATGGCTACACCTTC. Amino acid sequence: CASSIGFGYGYTF. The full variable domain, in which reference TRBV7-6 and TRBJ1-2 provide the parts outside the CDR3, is GAGVSQSPRYKVTKRGQDVALRCDPISGHVSLYWYRQALGQGPEFLTYFNYEAQQDKSGLPNDRFSAERPEGSISTLTIQRTEQRDSAMYRCASSIGFGYGYTFGSGTRLTVV.

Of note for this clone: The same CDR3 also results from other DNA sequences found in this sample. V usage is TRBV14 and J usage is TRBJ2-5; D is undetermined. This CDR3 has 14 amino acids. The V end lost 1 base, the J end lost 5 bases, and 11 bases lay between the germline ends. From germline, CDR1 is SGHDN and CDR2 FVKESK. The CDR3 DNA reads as TGTGCCAGCAGCCAAGGGGCTAGGAGCGAGACCCAGTACTTC. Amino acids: CASSQGARSETQYF.

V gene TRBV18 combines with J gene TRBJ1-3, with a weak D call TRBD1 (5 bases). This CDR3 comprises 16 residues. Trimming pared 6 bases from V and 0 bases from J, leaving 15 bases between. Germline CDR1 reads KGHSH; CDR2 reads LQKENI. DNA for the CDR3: TGTGCCAGCTCTCAAGACAGTCGATTCTCTGGAAACACCATATATTTT. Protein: CASSQDSRFSGNTIYF.

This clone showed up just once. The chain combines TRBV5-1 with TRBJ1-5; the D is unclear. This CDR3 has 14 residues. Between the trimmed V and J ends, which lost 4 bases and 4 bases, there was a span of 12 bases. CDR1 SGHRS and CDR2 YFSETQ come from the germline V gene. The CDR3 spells CASSLGPTNQPQHF. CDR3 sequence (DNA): TGCGCCAGCAGCCTAGGACCCACGAATCAGCCCCAGCATTTT.

The CDR3 spells CASSPLLSGRGNNEQFF. DNA of the CDR3: TGTGCCAGCAGCCCCCTCTTGAGCGGGAGAGGGAACAATGAGCAGTTCTTC. The chain links TRBV5-4 to TRBJ2-1, with 8 bases fitting TRBD2. CDR1 and CDR2 (germline): SGHNT, YYREEE (reference sequence). V trimming: 4 bases; J trimming: 5 bases; junction bases outside the gene matches: 14. The CDR3 has 17 residues.

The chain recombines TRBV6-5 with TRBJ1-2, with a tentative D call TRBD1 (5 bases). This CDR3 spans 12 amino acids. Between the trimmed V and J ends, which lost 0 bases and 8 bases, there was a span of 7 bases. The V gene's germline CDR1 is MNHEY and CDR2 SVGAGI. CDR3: CASSYSGDGYTF. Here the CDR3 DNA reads TGTGCCAGCAGTTACTCCGGGGACGGCTACACCTTC.

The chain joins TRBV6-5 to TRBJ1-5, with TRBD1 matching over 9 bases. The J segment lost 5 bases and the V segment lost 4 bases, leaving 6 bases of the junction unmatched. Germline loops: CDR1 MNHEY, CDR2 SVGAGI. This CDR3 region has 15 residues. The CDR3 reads CASSFPDRGDQPQHF. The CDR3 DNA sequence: TGTGCCAGCAGTTTCCCTGACAGGGGGGATCAGCCCCAGCATTTT.

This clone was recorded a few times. The CDR3 region is CASSSNIAGGHNEQFF. The CDR3 region has the DNA TGTGCCAGCAGCTCCAATATAGCGGGAGGTCACAATGAGCAGTTCTTC. This chain uses TRBV7-7 with TRBJ2-1; 10 bases align to TRBD2. There are 16 residues in the CDR3. Germline values: CDR1 SSHAT, CDR2 FNYEAQ (reference sequence). Losses at the gene ends were 4 bases for V and 5 bases for J; bases not matched to a gene: 8. The whole variable domain, remainder taken from reference TRBV7-7 and TRBJ2-1, is GAGVSQSPRYKVTKRGQDVTLRCDPISSHATLYWYQQALGQGPEFLTYFNYEAQPDKSGLPSDRFSAERPEGSISTLTIQRTEQRDSAMYRCASSSNIAGGHNEQFFGPGTRLTVL.

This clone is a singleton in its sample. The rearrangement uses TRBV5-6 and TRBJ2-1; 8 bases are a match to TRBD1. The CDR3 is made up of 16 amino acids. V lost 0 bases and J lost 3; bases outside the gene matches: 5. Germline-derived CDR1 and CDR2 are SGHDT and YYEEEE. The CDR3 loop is CASSLGGTGVYNEQFF. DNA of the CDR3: TGTGCCAGCAGCTTGGGTGGGACAGGAGTCTACAATGAGCAGTTCTTC.

In DNA, the CDR3 is TGCGCCAGCAGCCAACCCGGGACAGGGGGTTTGGGAGGAAACACCATATATTTT. As protein: CASSQPGTGGLGGNTIYF. The rearrangement uses TRBV4-1 and TRBJ1-3, with 11 bases lining up with TRBD1. Unmatched junction bases numbered 10, after V lost 2 bases and J lost 4 bases. The CDR3 sequence is 18 residues long. Germline CDR1 reads MGHRA; CDR2 reads YSYEKL.

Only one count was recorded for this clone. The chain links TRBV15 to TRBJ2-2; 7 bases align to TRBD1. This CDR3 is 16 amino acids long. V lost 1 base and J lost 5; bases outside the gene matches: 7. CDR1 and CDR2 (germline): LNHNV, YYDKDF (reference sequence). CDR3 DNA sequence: TGTGCCACCAGCAGAGCCTCGACAGGGTTGACCGGGGAGCTGTTTTTT. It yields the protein CATSRASTGLTGELFF.

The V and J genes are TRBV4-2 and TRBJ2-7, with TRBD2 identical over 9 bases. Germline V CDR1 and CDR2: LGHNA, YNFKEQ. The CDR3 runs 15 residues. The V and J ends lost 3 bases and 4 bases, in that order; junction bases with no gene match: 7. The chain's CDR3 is CASSQRTSDLYEQYF. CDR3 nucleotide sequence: TGTGCCAGCAGCCAGAGGACTAGCGACTTATACGAGCAGTACTTC.

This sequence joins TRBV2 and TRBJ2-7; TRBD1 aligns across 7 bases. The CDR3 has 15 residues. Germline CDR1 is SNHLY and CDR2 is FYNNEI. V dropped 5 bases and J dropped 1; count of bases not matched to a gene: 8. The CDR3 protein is CASSYEAGGSYEQYF. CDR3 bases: TGTGCCAGCAGTTACGAAGCAGGGGGTTCCTACGAGCAGTACTTC. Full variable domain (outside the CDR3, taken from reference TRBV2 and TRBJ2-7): EPEVTQTPSHQVTQMGQEVILRCVPISNHLYFYWYRQILGQKVEFLVSFYNNEISEKSEIFDDQFSVERPDGSNFTLKIRSTKLEDSAMYFCASSYEAGGSYEQYFGPGTRLTVT.

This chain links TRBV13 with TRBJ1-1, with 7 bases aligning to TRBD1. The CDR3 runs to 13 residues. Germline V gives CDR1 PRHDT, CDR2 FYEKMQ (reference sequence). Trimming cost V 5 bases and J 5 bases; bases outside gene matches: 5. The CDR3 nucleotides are TGTGCCAGCAGCCCTAACAGGGGAACTGAAGCTTTCTTT. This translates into CASSPNRGTEAFF.

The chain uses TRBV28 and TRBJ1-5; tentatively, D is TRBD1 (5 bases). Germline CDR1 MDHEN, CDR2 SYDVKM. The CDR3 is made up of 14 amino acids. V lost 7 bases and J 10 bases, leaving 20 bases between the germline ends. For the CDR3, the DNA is TGTGCCAGCATATATGCGGGGGGGTCAGACCCCCAGCATTTT. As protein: CASIYAGGSDPQHF.

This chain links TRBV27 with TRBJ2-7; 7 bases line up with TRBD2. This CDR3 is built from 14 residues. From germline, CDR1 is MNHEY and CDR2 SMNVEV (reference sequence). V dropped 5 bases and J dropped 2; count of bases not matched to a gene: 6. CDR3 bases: TGTGCCAGCAGTCCCCGGGACTATACCTACGAGCAGTACTTC. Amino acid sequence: CASSPRDYTYEQYF.

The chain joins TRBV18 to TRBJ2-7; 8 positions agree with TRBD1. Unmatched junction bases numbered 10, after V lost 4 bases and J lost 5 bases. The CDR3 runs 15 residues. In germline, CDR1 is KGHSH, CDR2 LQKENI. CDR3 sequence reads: CASSLTSQGAHEQYF. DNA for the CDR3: TGTGCCAGCTCACTCACAAGCCAGGGGGCCCACGAGCAGTACTTC.

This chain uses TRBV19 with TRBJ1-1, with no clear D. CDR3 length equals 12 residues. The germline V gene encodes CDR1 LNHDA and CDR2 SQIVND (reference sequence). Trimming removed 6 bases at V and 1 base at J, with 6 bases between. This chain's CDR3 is CASSLQNTEAFF. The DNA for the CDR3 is TGTGCCAGTAGCCTTCAGAACACTGAAGCTTTCTTT.

CDR3 sequence (DNA): TGTGCCAGCAGCTTGGCCAGGGGGGCGTCTGGAAACACCATATATTTT. Protein: CASSLARGASGNTIYF. The chain has TRBV5-8 and TRBJ1-3; 7 bases align to TRBD1. The CDR3 has 16 amino acids. J gave up 1 base and V 0 bases, and 4 bases lay outside the gene matches. Germline CDR1 SGHTS, CDR2 YDEGEE.

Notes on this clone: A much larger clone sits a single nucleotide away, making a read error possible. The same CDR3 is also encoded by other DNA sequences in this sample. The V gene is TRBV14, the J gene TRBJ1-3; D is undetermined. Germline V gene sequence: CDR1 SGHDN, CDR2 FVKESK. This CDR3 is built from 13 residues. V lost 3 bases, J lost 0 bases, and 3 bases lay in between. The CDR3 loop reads CASSQFSGNTIYF. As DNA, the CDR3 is TGTGCCAGCAGCCAGTTCTCTGGAAACACCATATATTTT.